This passage covers 17 T cell receptor beta chains from one sample sequenced in a study of CD8+ T cells in alopecia areata. Sequencing templates came from extracted RNA that was reverse transcribed into cDNA. The method was immunoSEQ multiplex PCR; TCRdb's version includes in-frame clones alone and lacks a portion of them. The table includes 95,000 to 100,000 clones, under 70% detected once. Indicated treatment: oral pan-JAK inhibitor, 5-10 mg twice daily. Sample: CD8+ T cells sorted from blood, taken at week 4, from a patient treated with tofacitinib. All receptors come from a human donor with alopecia areata.

This clone was seen a few times. The V gene is TRBV25-1, the J gene TRBJ2-6, with D uncertain. The CDR3 consists of 15 residues. Trimming took 1 base from V and 1 from J, leaving 5 bases between them. The germline CDR1 and CDR2 sequences are MGHDK and SYGVNS. The CDR3 DNA is TGTGCCAGCAGTGAATTCCGGTCTGGGGCCAACGTCCTGACTTTC. The encoded protein is CASSEFRSGANVLTF.

The rearrangement links TRBV7-9 to TRBJ2-1; TRBD2 agrees at 8 bases. Germline CDR1 and CDR2: SEHNR and FQNEAQ (reference sequence). J gave up 7 bases and V 6 bases, and 8 bases lay outside the gene matches. This CDR3 is built from 14 residues. Written as DNA, the CDR3 is TGTGCCAGCAGGGGTCAGCGGGAGATGAATGAGCAGTTCTTC. The encoded protein is CASRGQREMNEQFF.

This sequence joins TRBV28 and TRBJ2-7, with 7 bases lining up with TRBD1. CDR3 length: 12 amino acids. Germline trimming cut 6 bases from V and 2 bases from J; bases unmatched to any gene: 1. Germline CDR1 MDHEN, CDR2 SYDVKM. CDR3 DNA sequence: TGTGCCAGCAGACAGGGGACCTACGAGCAGTACTTC. Translation gives CASRQGTYEQYF.

This chain joins TRBV2 and TRBJ2-3; TRBD2 matches at 15 bases. V was pared by 7 bases and J by 4 bases, with 12 bases of the junction left unmatched. Germline-derived CDR1 and CDR2 are SNHLY and FYNNEI. This CDR3 contains 18 residues. The CDR3 sequence: CASNEPGLAGGHPDTQYF. CDR3 bases: TGTGCCAGCAATGAGCCGGGACTAGCGGGAGGACATCCAGATACGCAGTATTTT. The whole variable domain, remainder taken from reference TRBV2 and TRBJ2-3, is EPEVTQTPSHQVTQMGQEVILRCVPISNHLYFYWYRQILGQKVEFLVSFYNNEISEKSEIFDDQFSVERPDGSNFTLKIRSTKLEDSAMYFCASNEPGLAGGHPDTQYFGPGTRLTVL.

There are many counts of this clone. The chain has TRBV4-3 and TRBJ2-6; D is perhaps TRBD1 (6 bases). V was trimmed by 0 bases and J by 0 bases, leaving 9 bases between them. The CDR3 totals 17 residues. The germline V gene has CDR1 LGHNA and CDR2 YSLEER. CDR3 in DNA: TGCGCCAGCAGCCAAGATGGGGACAACTCTGGGGCCAACGTCCTGACTTTC. Protein: CASSQDGDNSGANVLTF.

The chain combines TRBV6-5 with TRBJ1-4; D is perhaps TRBD1 (5 bases). CDR3 size: 16 residues. V was shortened by 0 bases and J by 7 bases, with 15 bases between the two germline ends. Germline CDR1 and CDR2: MNHEY and SVGAGI. The CDR3: CASSYSLRGTPEKLFF. CDR3 DNA sequence: TGTGCCAGCAGTTACTCATTGCGGGGGACTCCTGAAAAACTGTTTTTT.

The J gene is TRBJ1-1, the V gene TRBV29-1, with D hard to call. The CDR3 is 13 residues long. CDR1 SQVTM and CDR2 ANQGSEA come from the germline V gene. Trimming cost V 6 bases and J 0 bases, with 11 bases left between them. CDR3 nucleotides: TGCAGCGTGGGAGGTATCATGAACACTGAAGCTTTCTTT. Translating gives CSVGGIMNTEAFF.

The chain has TRBV30 and TRBJ2-2; D ambiguous. Germline values: CDR1 GTSNPN, CDR2 SVGIG (reference sequence). The germline V and J ends were trimmed by 4 bases and 1 base, with 4 bases remaining between them. This CDR3 comprises 12 residues. In DNA, the CDR3 is TGTGCCTGGAAGGAGAACACCGGGGAGCTGTTTTTT. It specifies CAWKENTGELFF.

This clone was observed at least ten times. The chain recombines TRBV7-9 with TRBJ2-3, with D possibly TRBD2 on 5 matching bases. The CDR3 runs to 13 residues. Germline CDR1 reads SEHNR; CDR2 reads FQNEAQ (reference sequence). V was cut by 11 bases and J by 2 bases, with 14 bases left in between. CDR3 amino acids: CAGETGSTDTQYF. CDR3 nucleotide sequence: TGTGCCGGAGAGACGGGATCCACAGATACGCAGTATTTT.

The chain uses TRBV6-5 and TRBJ2-2; D remains ambiguous. The CDR3 is 16 residues long. Germline values: CDR1 MNHEY, CDR2 SVGAGI. V lost 0 bases, J lost 4 bases, and 12 bases lay in between. CDR3 loop: CASSYSSDISTGELFF. Here the CDR3 DNA reads TGTGCCAGCAGTTACTCGAGTGACATCAGCACCGGGGAGCTGTTTTTT.

This chain uses TRBV5-4 with TRBJ2-6, with TRBD1 as a possible D gene (5 bases). This CDR3 is 15 amino acids long. Germline CDR1 is SGHNT and CDR2 is YYREEE (reference sequence). V shed 4 bases and J shed 0 bases, with 8 bases lying between them. The DNA of the CDR3 is TGTGCCAGCAGCACGACAGACTCTGGGGCCAACGTCCTGACTTTC. It is translated as CASSTTDSGANVLTF. Full variable domain (missing parts from reference TRBV5-4 and TRBJ2-6): ETGVTQSPTHLIKTRGQQVTLRCSSQSGHNTVSWYQQALGQGPQFIFQYYREEENGRGNFPPRFSGLQFPNYSSELNVNALELDDSALYLCASSTTDSGANVLTFGAGSRLTVL.

In its sample, this clone was seen once. CDR3 sequence reads: CASSFPTSPHGSNQETQYF. For the CDR3, the DNA is TGTGCCAGCAGCTTCCCCACTAGCCCCCACGGATCCAACCAAGAGACCCAGTACTTC. This chain uses TRBV7-9 with TRBJ2-5; maybe TRBD2 (6 bases). V lost 3 bases and J lost 0, with 23 bases in between. This CDR3 is built from 19 residues. The V gene's germline CDR1 is SEHNR and CDR2 FQNEAQ (reference sequence).

The chain has TRBV13 and TRBJ1-2, with D possibly TRBD1 on 5 matching bases. Germline assignment: CDR1 PRHDT and CDR2 FYEKMQ (reference sequence). The CDR3 is made up of 15 amino acids. V shed 3 bases and J shed 5 bases, with 16 bases lying between them. The CDR3 DNA reads TGTGCCAGCAGCTTGGCCCTAACGGGGGTTTATGGCTACACCTTC. Encoded protein: CASSLALTGVYGYTF.

The chain uses TRBV30 and TRBJ2-2; TRBD1 might be the D (6 bases). CDR1 and CDR2 (germline): GTSNPN, SVGIG (reference sequence). The CDR3 covers 13 residues. The ends were cut back, 4 bases at V and 2 bases at J, with 8 bases in the middle. Here the CDR3 DNA reads TGTGCCTGGACAGGGGATAACACCGGGGAGCTGTTTTTT. Its protein product is CAWTGDNTGELFF.

Only a few counts were recorded for this clone. The V and J genes are TRBV29-1 and TRBJ2-1, with D perhaps TRBD2 (5 bases). Between the trimmed V and J ends, which lost 2 bases and 3 bases, there was a span of 14 bases. The CDR3 length is 15 residues. CDR1 SQVTM and CDR2 ANQGSEA come from the germline V gene. CDR3: CSVERELGIYNEQFF. As DNA, the CDR3 is TGCAGCGTTGAACGGGAACTAGGGATCTACAATGAGCAGTTCTTC.

The CDR3 reads CSVVGGELWNEQFF. CDR3 coding DNA: TGCAGCGTTGTCGGGGGGGAGTTGTGGAATGAGCAGTTCTTC. The rearrangement links TRBV29-1 to TRBJ2-1, with TRBD2 matching over 8 bases. Germline V gene data show CDR1 as SQVTM and CDR2 as ANQGSEA. The CDR3 is 14 residues long. V was pared by 4 bases and J by 7 bases, with 9 bases of the junction left unmatched.

The V gene is TRBV7-9, the J gene TRBJ2-1; 8 bases match TRBD2. The CDR3 consists of 14 residues. Unmatched junction bases numbered 2, after V lost 2 bases and J lost 5 bases. Germline V gene data show CDR1 as SEHNR and CDR2 as FQNEAQ (reference sequence). The CDR3 nucleotides are TGTGCCAGCAGCTTAAGCGGGAGAAACAATGAGCAGTTCTTC. Protein product: CASSLSGRNNEQFF.